This T cell receptor beta chain derives from a study of cytomegalovirus exposure and HLA in healthy donors. Turning to the study itself: An early data release held 75 million to 100 million unique TCRs from HLA-typed donors. There were several hundred genotyped donors. Of these, 75% to 90% fell in the genetic ancestry cluster associated with self-reported Caucasian donors. Study-wide results and limits: Investigators reported under 200 TCR beta chains as tied to cytomegalovirus. CMV serostatus stood as the only immune exposure information on hand.

Primers for the PCR totalled 60 Vbeta and 13 Jbeta. Assay used: immunoSEQ multiplex PCR; TCRdb lists only in-frame clones, some missing. The sample shows approximately 130,000 clones, approximately 89% of them seen only once. The CDR3 sequence is 13 residues long. Trimming shortened V by 2 bases and J by 8 bases, and 12 bases separated the two germline ends. Germline V gives CDR1 SEHNR, CDR2 FQNEAQ (reference sequence). Concerning this clone itself: Its antigen is undetermined.

The TCR sequence derives from a woman aged 25-40 years in good health and CMV-seropositive. The chain uses TRBV7-9 and TRBJ1-1, with no clear D. Specimen: PBMCs. The CDR3 bases are TGTGCCAGCAGCTTAAATCCGAGGTTAGAAGCTTTCTTT. It yields the protein CASSLNPRLEAFF.